This T cell receptor (beta chain) was captured in a study of STAT3 mutations in large granular lymphocyte leukemia. The wider study: Canonical activating STAT3 mutations were detected in roughly half of the longitudinally sequenced T-LGLL patients. More than half of T-LGLL patients received immunosuppressive therapy.

The germline V gene encodes CDR1 SEHNR and CDR2 FQNEAQ (reference sequence). V dropped 0 bases and J dropped 6; count of bases not matched to a gene: 3. The CDR3 has 14 residues. Here immunoSEQ multiplex PCR was the method, and the copy in TCRdb shows in-frame clones only, minus some. The sample carries 7,500 to 10,000 clones, roughly 90% recorded once. This clone came up once. Its cognate antigen is unknown. Points from the study as a whole: In several patients, dominant TCR clone burden exceeded STAT3 mutant burden. TCR clonotype switching after therapy occurred in about 35% of the 18 patients. Every T-LGLL patient had at least one immunodominant TCRbeta clonotype.

The TCR comes from a man in his 60s with T-cell large granular lymphocyte leukemia. Some clones in this sample may be carry-over from other donors' samples. Sequencing used peripheral blood mononuclear cells. The J gene is TRBJ1-2, the V gene TRBV7-9; TRBD1 matches at 8 bases. The DNA of the CDR3 is TGTGCCAGCAGCTTAGCGGCAGGGGGCAATGGCTACACCTTC. Amino acids: CASSLAAGGNGYTF.